The 11 T cell receptor beta chains reported below all come from one sample, sequenced in a study of blood T cells in healthy people across ages. A second PCR, run for roughly 7 to 12 cycles, used a sample-barcoded 5' primer plus a J-beta primer mix. TCRdb itself ran the 5' RACE reads through MiXCR, one entry per CDR3 protein. This table holds roughly 650,000 distinct CDR3 sequences, about a third found once. Sequences were obtained from blood. Receptor source: a woman aged 80 or over in good health.

This clonotype was counted ten times or more. This sequence joins TRBV12-5 and TRBJ1-5; 8 bases are shared with TRBD1. The CDR3 has 14 amino acids. V trimming: 3 bases; J trimming: 5 bases; junction bases outside the gene matches: 3. Germline lookup yields CDR1 LGHNT and CDR2 FRNRAP. For the CDR3, the DNA is TGTGCTAGTGGTTTAGGACAGGGAGATCAGCCCCAGCATTTT. This encodes CASGLGQGDQPQHF. Full variable domain (rest looked up from reference TRBV12-5 and TRBJ1-5): DARVTQTPRHKVTEMGQEVTMRCQPILGHNTVFWYRQTMMQGLELLAYFRNRAPLDDSGMPKDRFSAEMPDATLATLKIQPSEPRDSAVYFCASGLGQGDQPQHFGDGTRLSIL.

Concerning this clonotype: A much larger clone differs by one base, so this may be a read error. The chain uses TRBV6-2 or TRBV6-3 and TRBJ2-5, with D perhaps assigned TRBD1 or TRBD2 (6 bases each). With 6 bases removed from V and 11 bases from J, the gap between germline ends came to 34 bases. The CDR3 has 18 amino acids. Germline loops: CDR1 MNHEY, CDR2 SVGEGT. CDR3 region: CASSPSKVRGTKSNEQYF. DNA of the CDR3: TGTGCCAGCAGCCCCTCGAAGGTTCGGGGGACAAAATCGAATGAGCAGTACTTC.

This clonotype has a count of ten or more. The chain combines TRBV12-3 or TRBV12-4 with TRBJ2-1; D is unresolved. The CDR3 loop spans 13 amino acids. V was shortened by 7 bases and J by 13 bases, with 20 bases between the two germline ends. The CDR3 spells CASNPGGQPVQFF. CDR3 DNA: TGTGCCAGCAATCCCGGTGGGCAGCCAGTACAGTTCTTC.

This clonotype came up many times. The chain combines TRBV6-1 with TRBJ1-2; unclear D gene. Germline V gene data show CDR1 as MNHNS and CDR2 as SASEGT. This CDR3 is built from 13 residues. V was clipped by 1 base and J by 3 bases, with 6 bases between them. The CDR3 nucleotides read TGTGCCAGCAGTGAAGGTACCTACTATGGCTACACCTTC. Amino acid sequence: CASSEGTYYGYTF.

This clonotype was picked up many times. This sequence joins TRBV20-1 and TRBJ1-2, with D hard to call. The V and J ends lost 2 bases and 5 bases respectively, with 9 bases between them. This CDR3 is built from 12 residues. Germline V gives CDR1 DFQATT, CDR2 SNEGSKA (reference sequence). The DNA of the CDR3 is TGCAGTGCTAGAAGATTACAGTATGGCTACACCTTC. This sequence encodes CSARRLQYGYTF.

In its sample, this clonotype was seen many times. V gene TRBV5-5 combines with J gene TRBJ2-4, with 7 bases lining up with TRBD2. The CDR3 is 14 residues long. V lost 1 base and J lost 9; bases outside the gene matches: 7. Germline CDR1 reads SGHKS; CDR2 reads YYEKEE (reference sequence). CDR3 coding DNA: TGTGCCAGCAGCTTGAGAGCGGGGTCAGGCATTCAGTACTTC. Its translation: CASSLRAGSGIQYF.

Concerning this clonotype: This may arise from a read error, as a much more abundant clone is one base away. J is TRBJ2-5 and V is TRBV6-2 or TRBV6-3; 10 nucleotides align to TRBD2. J lost 11 bases, V lost 7 bases, and 16 bases had no gene match. The CDR3 spans 15 residues. Germline CDR1 MNHEY, CDR2 SVGEGT. CDR3 bases: TGTGCCAGCAACCTAGCGGGGGCCTCGGGGAATGAGCAGTACTTC. This sequence encodes CASNLAGASGNEQYF.

In its sample, this clonotype was seen many times. This chain uses TRBV5-1 with TRBJ2-1, with a possible D match to TRBD2 (6 bases). The V gene lost 3 bases and the J gene lost 10 bases, with 20 bases spanning the gap. CDR3 length: 15 residues. Per the germline V gene, CDR1 is SGHRS and CDR2 is YFSETQ. In DNA form, the CDR3 reads TGCGCCAGCAGCTCGGGAGACCCGCAACTCCGAGAGCAGTTCTTC. It specifies CASSSGDPQLREQFF.

This clonotype showed up many times. V gene TRBV9 combines with J gene TRBJ2-6; D gene unclear. Germline CDR1 and CDR2: SGDLS and YYNGEE. The CDR3 loop spans 16 amino acids. V was shortened by 0 bases and J by 3 bases, with 10 bases between the two germline ends. CDR3 region: CASSVASRRGANVLTF. The CDR3 nucleotides read TGTGCCAGCAGCGTAGCTTCCCGACGTGGGGCCAACGTCCTGACTTTC. Complete variable domain (other parts from reference TRBV9 and TRBJ2-6): DSGVTQTPKHLITATGQRVTLRCSPRSGDLSVYWYQQSLDQGLQFLIQYYNGEERAKGNILERFSAQQFPDLHSELNLSSLELGDSALYFCASSVASRRGANVLTFGAGSRLTVL.

Worth noting for this clonotype: A much larger clone sits a single nucleotide away, making a read error possible. The chain has TRBV5-8 and TRBJ2-7; TRBD2 matches at 11 bases. The trim removed 0 bases at V and 7 bases at J, leaving 12 bases unmatched. Germline assignment: CDR1 SGHTS and CDR2 YDEGEE. The CDR3 runs to 17 residues. CDR3 sequence reads: CASSLVTTSGGYNEQYF. DNA for the CDR3: TGTGCCAGCAGCTTGGTAACCACTAGCGGGGGTTACAATGAGCAGTACTTC.

This clonotype was seen many times. This sequence joins TRBV15 and TRBJ2-1; D is ambiguous. The CDR3 consists of 18 residues. The germline CDR1 and CDR2 sequences are LNHNV and YYDKDF (reference sequence). V shed 0 bases and J shed 6 bases, with 21 bases lying between them. This chain's CDR3 is CATSRDPPNGHNSNEQFF. For the CDR3, the DNA is TGTGCCACCAGCAGAGATCCCCCCAATGGGCACAATTCCAATGAGCAGTTCTTC.